The next 15 T cell receptor beta chains were all read from a single sample in a study of shared T cell receptors in the human thymus. Profiled with immunoSEQ multiplex PCR; TCRdb holds only in-frame clones, not every one. Of hundreds of thousands of clones in the sample, roughly 88% were seen once. The sample also formed part of further work on human thymus T cells.

The sequencing sample was made of thymocytes. All receptors come from a girl under three years old with a congenital heart defect.

CDR3 in amino acids: CASSLVSVTGGDGYTF. In nucleotides, the CDR3 is TGCGCCAGCAGCTTGGTATCCGTAACAGGGGGTGATGGCTACACCTTC. V and J are TRBV5-1 and TRBJ1-2, with 8 bases fitting TRBD1. V shed 0 bases and J 6 bases; nucleotides not matched to a gene: 10. Germline values: CDR1 SGHRS, CDR2 YFSETQ. CDR3 length: 16 residues.

This sequence joins TRBV2 and TRBJ1-3; D is uncertain. Deletions cut 8 bases from V and 1 base from J, with 30 bases between. Germline lookup yields CDR1 SNHLY and CDR2 FYNNEI. The CDR3 length is 20 residues. The CDR3 spells CASESRGHRTSHLSGNTIYF. CDR3 sequence (DNA): TGTGCCAGCGAATCCCGTGGGCACAGAACAAGTCACCTTTCTGGAAACACCATATATTTT.

CDR3 amino acids: CASSWRPNEKLFF. The CDR3 DNA is TGTGCCAGCAGCTGGAGGCCTAATGAAAAACTGTTTTTT. The rearrangement uses TRBV13 and TRBJ1-4, with D uncertain. The germline V gene encodes CDR1 PRHDT and CDR2 FYEKMQ (reference sequence). CDR3 length: 13 residues. V lost 4 bases to trimming and J lost 3 bases, with 6 bases between them.

V usage is TRBV5-6 and J usage is TRBJ1-1; D gene unclear. CDR1 and CDR2 from the germline V gene are SGHDT and YYEEEE. V gave up 1 base and J gave up 6 bases, with 4 bases separating them. CDR3 length: 11 residues. The CDR3 loop is CASSLFSEAFF. The CDR3 region has the DNA TGTGCCAGCAGCTTGTTCTCTGAAGCTTTCTTT.

The chain uses TRBV5-4 and TRBJ1-2, with D possibly being TRBD1 (6 bases). The CDR3 runs to 12 residues. The V gene's germline CDR1 is SGHNT and CDR2 YYREEE (reference sequence). Trimming removed 4 bases at V and 7 bases at J, with 11 bases between. The CDR3 nucleotides are TGTGCCAGCAGCCCAGGGGCGGGTGGCTACACCTTC. It is translated as CASSPGAGGYTF.

V is TRBV5-1 and J is TRBJ1-4; D uncertain. In germline, CDR1 is SGHRS, CDR2 YFSETQ. The CDR3 sequence is 15 residues long. V shed 1 base and J shed 8 bases, with 15 bases lying between them. Here the CDR3 DNA reads TGCGCCAGCAGCTTGAGTTGGGAGCCGAGGGAAAAACTGTTTTTT. Translated, it gives CASSLSWEPREKLFF.

DNA of the CDR3: TGTGCCAGCAGAACTCCCCGGCAGGGGGGAGTCATGAACACTGAAGCTTTCTTT. Amino acid sequence: CASRTPRQGGVMNTEAFF. V gene TRBV28 combines with J gene TRBJ1-1, with 7 bases matching TRBD1. CDR1 MDHEN and CDR2 SYDVKM come from the germline V gene. CDR3 size: 18 residues. V lost 6 bases to trimming and J lost 0 bases; unmatched junction nucleotides: 16.

V gene TRBV14 combines with J gene TRBJ2-5; 8 bases are shared with TRBD1. CDR1 and CDR2 (germline): SGHDN, FVKESK. This CDR3 spans 14 amino acids. The trim removed 6 bases at V and 3 bases at J, leaving 6 bases unmatched. As DNA, the CDR3 is TGTGCCAGCAGGAAGACAGGGGCCGAAGAGACCCAGTACTTC. Protein: CASRKTGAEETQYF.

The chain carries TRBV4-1 and TRBJ1-2; 8 bases line up with TRBD1. CDR1 and CDR2 from the germline V gene are MGHRA and YSYEKL. After removal of 2 bases from V and 0 bases from J, the junction contained 14 bases not matched to a gene. This CDR3 is built from 19 residues. CDR3 sequence (DNA): TGCGCCAGCAGCCAAACCCGTACCCGGGGACAGGATGCTAACTATGGCTACACCTTC. Its translation is CASSQTRTRGQDANYGYTF.

A single count supports this clone. This chain connects TRBV29-1 to TRBJ2-7, with D possibly matching TRBD2 (5 bases). The germline V and J ends were trimmed by 7 bases and 5 bases, with 15 bases remaining between them. Germline values: CDR1 SQVTM, CDR2 ANQGSEA. There are 12 residues in the CDR3. CDR3: CSGNTSGDEQYF. CDR3 DNA sequence: TGCAGCGGAAATACGTCCGGGGACGAGCAGTACTTC.

The chain uses TRBV15 and TRBJ1-5; 10 bases are shared with TRBD1. The CDR3 contains 13 residues. J gave up 6 bases and V 9 bases, and 5 bases lay outside the gene matches. CDR1 and CDR2 from the germline V gene are LNHNV and YYDKDF (reference sequence). CDR3 DNA: TGTGCCACTGCCGGGACAGGGGTTCAGCCCCAGCATTTT. Translated: CATAGTGVQPQHF. The whole variable domain, filled in from reference TRBV15 and TRBJ1-5, reads DAMVIQNPRYQVTQFGKPVTLSCSQTLNHNVMYWYQQKSSQAPKLLFHYYDKDFNNEADTPDNFQSRRPNTSFCFLDIRSPGLGDTAMYLCATAGTGVQPQHFGDGTRLSIL.

The genes are TRBV10-2 and TRBJ2-1; 9 nucleotides agree with TRBD1. The trim removed 6 bases at V and 12 bases at J, leaving 15 bases unmatched. CDR3 length: 15 amino acids. Germline CDR1 WSHSY, CDR2 SAAADI. As DNA, the CDR3 is TGCGCCAGCAGATCCGGGACAGGGATTCGGACGGGGCAGTTCTTC. Amino acids: CASRSGTGIRTGQFF.

This clone showed up just once. This chain joins TRBV27 and TRBJ2-7; 11 positions match TRBD1. Germline values: CDR1 MNHEY, CDR2 SMNVEV (reference sequence). The V and J ends lost 5 bases and 4 bases, in that order; junction bases with no gene match: 10. CDR3 length: 16 residues. The CDR3 reads CASSPQVDRGRYEQYF. The CDR3 nucleotides are TGTGCCAGCAGTCCACAAGTGGACAGGGGGCGTTACGAGCAGTACTTC.

V is TRBV27 and J is TRBJ1-2, with D unresolved. Germline V gives CDR1 MNHEY, CDR2 SMNVEV (reference sequence). The CDR3 runs 16 residues. Trimming took 4 bases from V and 2 from J, leaving 17 bases between them. The CDR3 region has the DNA TGTGCCAGCAGTTCCACCGACCCCCCCGGGAACTATGGCTACACCTTC. It codes for CASSSTDPPGNYGYTF.

V and J are TRBV11-2 and TRBJ1-6; D is possibly TRBD1 (5 bases). CDR3 length equals 14 residues. V was shortened by 2 bases and J by 7 bases, with 9 bases between the two germline ends. Per the germline V gene, CDR1 is SGHAT and CDR2 is FQNNGV. This chain's CDR3 is CASSLPGKNSPLHF. The DNA of the CDR3 is TGTGCCAGCAGCTTACCAGGGAAGAATTCACCCCTCCACTTT.